The 3 T cell receptor beta chains below all came from one sample that was sequenced in a study of cytomegalovirus exposure and HLA in healthy donors. PCR was performed using 60 Vbeta and 13 Jbeta primers. The repertoire was sequenced with immunoSEQ multiplex PCR; TCRdb's copy has only in-frame clones and lacks some. The data hold about 220,000 clones, with around 79% observed a single time. Sequences were obtained from PBMCs. The receptors derive from a male donor in good health and CMV-seronegative.

The chain carries TRBV5-4 and TRBJ1-1, with D unresolved. Trimming pared 3 bases from V and 5 bases from J, leaving 23 bases between. CDR1 is SGHNT, CDR2 YYREEE, per germline (reference sequence). The length of the CDR3 is 17 residues. The CDR3 nucleotides read TGTGCCAGCAGCTCTCCACCCGCGGCGACGAGGAGGACTGAAGCTTTCTTT. Its translation: CASSSPPAATRRTEAFF.

Remarks on this clone: A read error is likely, as this CDR3 ends without the conserved phenylalanine or tryptophan. The DNA is omitted, as the CDR3 cannot be located on it reliably, and the CDR3 follows TCRdb's listing. CDR3: CASSIRDTTFL. V usage is TRBV28 and J usage is TRBJ1-2; the D call of TRBD1 is as the table states it, not checked on the DNA. The length of the CDR3 is 11 amino acids, counting both ends. Germline loops: CDR1 MDHEN, CDR2 SYDVKM.

V usage is TRBV27 and J usage is TRBJ2-2, with 7 bases fitting TRBD1. Per the germline V gene, CDR1 is MNHEY and CDR2 is SMNVEV (reference sequence). The CDR3 extends over 15 amino acids. The trim removed 3 bases at V and 1 base at J, leaving 2 bases unmatched. The CDR3 DNA reads as TGTGCCAGCAGTTTGACAGGGAGGAACACCGGGGAGCTGTTTTTT. Translation gives CASSLTGRNTGELFF.